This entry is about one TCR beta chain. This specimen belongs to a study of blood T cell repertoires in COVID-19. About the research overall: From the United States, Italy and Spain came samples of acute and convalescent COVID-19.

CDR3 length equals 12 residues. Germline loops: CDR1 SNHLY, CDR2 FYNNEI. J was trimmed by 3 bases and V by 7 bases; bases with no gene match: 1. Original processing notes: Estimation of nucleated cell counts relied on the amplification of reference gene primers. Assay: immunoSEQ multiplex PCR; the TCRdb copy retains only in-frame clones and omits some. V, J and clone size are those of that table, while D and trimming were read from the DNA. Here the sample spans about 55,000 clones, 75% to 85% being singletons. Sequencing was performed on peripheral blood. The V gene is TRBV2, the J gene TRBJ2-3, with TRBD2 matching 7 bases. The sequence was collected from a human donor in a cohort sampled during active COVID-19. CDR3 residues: CASNSGTDTQYF. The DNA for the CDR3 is TGTGCCAGCAATAGCGGGACAGATACGCAGTATTTT.